Listed here are 25 T cell receptor beta chains from one sample, sequenced in a study of cytomegalovirus exposure and HLA in healthy donors. PCR amplification relied on 60 Vbeta primers (plus 13 Jbeta primers). Some clones are missing from TCRdb's copy, which holds only in-frame ones; the method was immunoSEQ multiplex PCR. The data contain around 200,000 clones, 81% of them singletons. Source material: PBMCs. The receptors shown here come from a man aged 50 to 60 in good health and CMV-seronegative.

The chain employs TRBV4-3 and TRBJ1-1; D perhaps matches TRBD1 (5 bases). Trimming stripped 3 bases from V and 1 base from J, with 9 bases between. Germline assignment: CDR1 LGHNA and CDR2 YSLEER. The CDR3 consists of 14 residues. The CDR3 nucleotides read TGCGCCAGCAGCCAGGGGACTTCGAACACTGAAGCTTTCTTT. It specifies CASSQGTSNTEAFF.

The chain uses TRBV11-2 and TRBJ2-7, with a tentative D call TRBD2 (7 bases). This CDR3 comprises 14 residues. CDR1 and CDR2 (germline): SGHAT, FQNNGV. Trimming stripped 8 bases from V and 2 bases from J, with 16 bases between. The CDR3: CASSSGGAAYEQYF. In DNA, the CDR3 is TGTGCCAGCTCAAGTGGGGGGGCGGCCTACGAGCAGTACTTC.

The chain uses TRBV6-4 and TRBJ1-2, with D possibly being TRBD1 (5 bases). Germline assignment: CDR1 MRHNA and CDR2 SNTAGT. V was trimmed by 6 bases and J by 4 bases, leaving 15 bases between them. The CDR3 has 14 residues. CDR3 in amino acids: CASRPGGDRYGYTF. CDR3 in DNA: TGTGCCAGCAGGCCGGGGGGGGATCGCTATGGCTACACCTTC.

The J gene is TRBJ2-5, the V gene TRBV5-1; 10 bases are shared with TRBD1. Looked up from germline, CDR1 is SGHRS and CDR2 is YFSETQ. CDR3 length: 16 residues. The V gene end was trimmed by 0 bases and the J gene end by 5 bases; junction bases not matched to a gene: 7. CDR3 protein: CASSLVTTGGRETQYF. The CDR3 DNA reads as TGCGCCAGCAGCTTGGTGACGACAGGGGGCCGGGAGACCCAGTACTTC.

This chain uses TRBV10-2 with TRBJ2-7, with 7 positions matching TRBD1. J lost 1 base, V lost 8 bases, and 8 bases had no gene match. Per germline, CDR1 WSHSY and CDR2 SAAADI. The CDR3 contains 14 residues. CDR3: CASFDRDGSYEQYF. In DNA form, the CDR3 reads TGCGCCAGCTTCGACAGGGACGGGTCCTACGAGCAGTACTTC.

V and J are TRBV27 and TRBJ2-7; 7 bases are a match to TRBD1. V was pared by 3 bases and J by 0 bases, with 2 bases of the junction left unmatched. The CDR3 runs to 14 residues. Germline V gene lookup returns CDR1 MNHEY and CDR2 SMNVEV (reference sequence). The chain's CDR3 is CASSLGQFSYEQYF. The CDR3 nucleotides are TGTGCCAGCAGTTTGGGACAGTTCTCCTACGAGCAGTACTTC.

This chain uses TRBV6-5 with TRBJ1-4; D gene uncertain. V was cut by 6 bases and J by 9 bases, with 17 bases left in between. The CDR3 spans 14 residues. Per the germline V gene, CDR1 is MNHEY and CDR2 is SVGAGI. The CDR3 sequence: CASRQEREGQKLFF. CDR3 coding DNA: TGTGCCAGCAGGCAGGAGCGGGAGGGCCAAAAACTGTTTTTT.

As concerns this clone: At one end, the junction sequence differs from germline, possibly due to a read error. CDR3 loop: CSSSSQGRMNTEAFF. The CDR3 DNA is TGTTCCAGCAGCTCCCAGGGCCGAATGAACACTGAAGCTTTCTTT. J is TRBJ1-1 and V is TRBV7-9; TRBD1 might be the D (5 bases). The CDR3 length is 15 residues. Germline CDR1 reads SEHNR; CDR2 reads FQNEAQ (reference sequence).

The rearrangement joins TRBV5-6 to TRBJ2-5, with 11 bases matching TRBD2. The CDR3 has 14 residues. With V trimmed by 4 bases and J by 3 bases, 2 bases remained unmatched. Germline CDR1 reads SGHDT; CDR2 reads YYEEEE. CDR3: CASSLTSGEETQYF. CDR3 nucleotides: TGTGCCAGCAGCCTGACTAGCGGGGAAGAGACCCAGTACTTC.

This chain connects TRBV7-2 to TRBJ1-1; a weak D match, TRBD1 (5 bases). V was clipped by 5 bases and J by 0 bases, with 13 bases between them. The CDR3 is 15 amino acids. Germline V lookup: CDR1 SGHTA, CDR2 FQGNSA. The CDR3 loop reads CASSLGRVMNTEAFF. CDR3 DNA sequence: TGTGCCAGCAGCCTCGGCAGGGTCATGAACACTGAAGCTTTCTTT.

This sequence joins TRBV6-1 and TRBJ2-5; perhaps TRBD2 as D (6 bases). The CDR3 is 14 amino acids. Germline V gene data show CDR1 as MNHNS and CDR2 as SASEGT. Trimming pared 8 bases from V and 3 bases from J, leaving 16 bases between. CDR3 residues: CASRGISYEETQYF. CDR3 nucleotide sequence: TGTGCCAGCCGGGGGATTTCGTATGAAGAGACCCAGTACTTC.

This clone showed up just once. The chain couples TRBV6-5 to TRBJ2-1; 7 positions agree with TRBD1. This CDR3 region has 13 residues. V trimming: 6 bases; J trimming: 9 bases; junction bases outside the gene matches: 8. The germline V gene has CDR1 MNHEY and CDR2 SVGAGI. The CDR3 is CASRSTDRAEQFF. The CDR3 DNA sequence: TGTGCCAGCAGATCCACTGACAGGGCTGAGCAGTTCTTC.

V usage is TRBV2 and J usage is TRBJ1-6, with TRBD1 as a possible D gene (6 bases). The CDR3 has 14 amino acids. The V gene's germline CDR1 is SNHLY and CDR2 FYNNEI. V gave up 7 bases and J gave up 6 bases, with 13 bases separating them. The CDR3 bases are TGTGCCAGCACTAGACAGGCCGTTAATTCACCCCTCCACTTT. Protein sequence: CASTRQAVNSPLHF.

The chain uses TRBV10-3 and TRBJ2-1, with TRBD2 matching 15 bases. The trim removed 5 bases at V and 9 bases at J, leaving 8 bases unmatched. The germline V gene encodes CDR1 ENHRY and CDR2 SYGVKD. This CDR3 has 16 amino acids. CDR3 protein: CAISKPGLAGGREQFF. CDR3 DNA: TGTGCCATCAGTAAGCCCGGACTAGCGGGGGGGCGTGAGCAGTTCTTC.

This chain uses TRBV19 with TRBJ2-7, with 7 bases identical to TRBD1. The germline CDR1 and CDR2 sequences are LNHDA and SQIVND (reference sequence). The CDR3 totals 14 residues. Trimming at V came to 5 bases and at J to 6 bases, leaving 10 bases not matched to a gene. CDR3 DNA sequence: TGTGCCAGTAGTGATGACAGGGCTTCAAGCGAGCAGTACTTC. This gives the protein CASSDDRASSEQYF.

The gene calls are TRBV7-9 and TRBJ2-2; maybe TRBD1 (6 bases). From germline, CDR1 is SEHNR and CDR2 FQNEAQ (reference sequence). Trimming stripped 7 bases from V and 4 bases from J, with 13 bases between. The CDR3 length is 14 residues. CDR3 amino acids: CASNNRVGTGELFF. In DNA form, the CDR3 reads TGTGCCAGCAACAACAGGGTCGGCACCGGGGAGCTGTTTTTT.

The genes are TRBV5-4 and TRBJ1-2, with TRBD1 identical over 7 bases. The V and J ends lost 3 bases and 4 bases, in that order; junction bases with no gene match: 6. The CDR3 totals 14 residues. Germline CDR1 and CDR2: SGHNT and YYREEE (reference sequence). CDR3 sequence: CASSSPDRTYGYTF. DNA for the CDR3: TGTGCCAGCAGCTCCCCGGACAGGACCTATGGCTACACCTTC.

This sequence joins TRBV12-2 and TRBJ1-1; no check of the table's D call, TRBD1, against the DNA was made. TRBV12-2 is a pseudogene. The CDR3 has 16 residues. The CDR3 loop reads CASRLVGGDRDTEAFF. CDR3 coding DNA: TGTGCAAGTCGCTTAGTAGGAGGGGACAGGGACACTGAAGCTTTCTTT.

CDR3 DNA sequence: TGTGCCAGTAGTGCCCTGAGGGGCTACACCTTC. This encodes CASSALRGYTF. V and J are TRBV19 and TRBJ1-2; D gene unclear. The CDR3 is made up of 11 amino acids. V lost 5 bases to trimming and J lost 8 bases, with 9 bases between them. The germline V gene has CDR1 LNHDA and CDR2 SQIVND (reference sequence).

This clone appeared a single time. CDR3 nucleotide sequence: TGTGCCAGCAGTTTATCCGACAGGGACGAGCAGTACTTC. Its translation is CASSLSDRDEQYF. The J gene is TRBJ2-5, the V gene TRBV27; TRBD1 matches 7 bases. The DNA end favors TRBJ2-7, so the J call may be wrong. Per the germline V gene, CDR1 is MNHEY and CDR2 is SMNVEV (reference sequence). This CDR3 has 13 residues.

The CDR3 loop reads CASSEVGTASYEQYF. CDR3 nucleotides: TGTGCCAGCAGTGAAGTTGGGACAGCGTCCTACGAGCAGTACTTC. V is TRBV6-1 and J is TRBJ2-7; 7 bases agree with TRBD1. The CDR3 is 15 amino acids. Per germline, CDR1 MNHNS and CDR2 SASEGT. Trimming removed 1 base from V and 1 base from J; junction bases left unmatched: 4.

Comment on this clone: Other DNA sequences from this sample encode an identical CDR3 as well. The CDR3 region has the DNA TGCAGCGTCAGGACTCAGCGTATCGGGTCACCCCTCCACTTT. It specifies CSVRTQRIGSPLHF. The rearrangement joins TRBV29-1 to TRBJ1-6, with D unclear. From germline, CDR1 is SQVTM and CDR2 ANQGSEA. Trimming removed 6 bases at V and 10 bases at J, with 19 bases between. This CDR3 has 14 residues.

The CDR3 spells CASSYSKVAGTDTQYF. CDR3 bases: TGTGCCAGCAGTTACTCGAAAGTAGCGGGCACAGATACGCAGTATTTT. This chain links TRBV6-5 with TRBJ2-3; TRBD2 might be the D (6 bases). The CDR3 totals 16 residues. Trimming removed 0 bases from V and 1 base from J, with 11 bases in between. The germline gives CDR1 MNHEY, CDR2 SVGAGI.

The V and J genes are TRBV7-2 and TRBJ1-2; TRBD1 matches 7 bases. The CDR3 is 14 amino acids. Germline V lookup: CDR1 SGHTA, CDR2 FQGNSA. Germline trimming cut 0 bases from V and 2 bases from J; bases unmatched to any gene: 0. The CDR3 sequence is CASSLAGQNYGYTF. CDR3 sequence (DNA): TGTGCCAGCAGCTTAGCGGGACAGAACTATGGCTACACCTTC. The whole variable domain, remainder taken from reference TRBV7-2 and TRBJ1-2, is GAGVSQSPSNKVTEKGKDVELRCDPISGHTALYWYRQSLGQGLEFLIYFQGNSAPDKSGLPSDRFSAERTGGSVSTLTIQRTQQEDSAVYLCASSLAGQNYGYTFGSGTRLTVV.

This clone showed up just once. The chain combines TRBV15 with TRBJ2-7, with TRBD1 matching 10 bases. J gave up 4 bases and V 5 bases, and 2 bases lay outside the gene matches. The CDR3 runs 13 residues. Germline lookup yields CDR1 LNHNV and CDR2 YYDKDF (reference sequence). The CDR3 DNA follows: TGTGCCACCAGCGGACAGGGGGGGTACGAGCAGTACTTC. Its translation: CATSGQGGYEQYF.